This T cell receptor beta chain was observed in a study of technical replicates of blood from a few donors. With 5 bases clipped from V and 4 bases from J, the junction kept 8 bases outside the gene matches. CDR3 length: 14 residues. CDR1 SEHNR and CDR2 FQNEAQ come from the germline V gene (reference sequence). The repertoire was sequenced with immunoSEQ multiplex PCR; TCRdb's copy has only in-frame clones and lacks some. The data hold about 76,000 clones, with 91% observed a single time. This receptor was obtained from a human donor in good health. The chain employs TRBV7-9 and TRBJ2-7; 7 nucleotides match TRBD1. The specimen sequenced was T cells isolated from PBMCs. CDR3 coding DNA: TGTGCCAGCAGCGCTCCGGGACAGCTTTACGAGCAGTACTTC. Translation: CASSAPGQLYEQYF.